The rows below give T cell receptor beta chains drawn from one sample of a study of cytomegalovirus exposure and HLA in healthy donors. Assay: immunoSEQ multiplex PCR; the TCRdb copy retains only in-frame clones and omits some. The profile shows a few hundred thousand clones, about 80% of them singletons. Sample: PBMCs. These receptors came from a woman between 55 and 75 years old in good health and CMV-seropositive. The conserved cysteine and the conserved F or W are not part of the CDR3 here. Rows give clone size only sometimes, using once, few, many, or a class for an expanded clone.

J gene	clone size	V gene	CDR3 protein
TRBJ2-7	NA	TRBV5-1	ASSLGRTSSYEQY
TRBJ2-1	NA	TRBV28	ASVTSASSYNEQF
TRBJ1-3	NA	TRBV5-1	ASSFQGSSGNTIY
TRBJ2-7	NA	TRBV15	ATSRDWTDSYEQY
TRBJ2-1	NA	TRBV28	ASSFLETGPAYNEQF
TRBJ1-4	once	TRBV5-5	ASSRRDATNEKLF
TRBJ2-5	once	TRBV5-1	ASSLVGSQETQY
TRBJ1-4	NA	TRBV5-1	ASRYRTGLNEKLF
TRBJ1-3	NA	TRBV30	AWSRTYSGNTIY
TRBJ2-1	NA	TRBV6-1	ASSEEGLAGGNEQF
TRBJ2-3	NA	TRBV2	ASTREGRGADTQY
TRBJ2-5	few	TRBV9	ASSVNRGGEETQY
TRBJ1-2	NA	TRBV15	ATSPDSNYGYT
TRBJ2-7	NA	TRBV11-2	ASSPDLARAYEQY
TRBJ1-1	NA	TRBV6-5	ASTRSMNTEAF
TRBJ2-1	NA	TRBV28	ASSLRGLGYNEQF
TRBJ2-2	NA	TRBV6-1	ASWRWQGSTGELF